This T cell receptor beta chain was profiled in a study of cytomegalovirus exposure and HLA in healthy donors. General observations from the study: An Asian-associated ancestry cluster reportedly showed fewer N-insertions than the approximately 690-donor mean in a later analysis. TCR beta chains numbering under 200 were designated cytomegalovirus-associated. The study dropped some indistinguishable V segments, TRBV6-2 and TRBV6-3 among them.

Germline values: CDR1 LNHDA, CDR2 SQIVND (reference sequence). This CDR3 is 14 amino acids long. The germline V and J ends were trimmed by 1 base and 4 bases, with 9 bases remaining between them. This clone occurred a few times. The antigen remains unidentified. Primers for the PCR totalled 60 Vbeta and 13 Jbeta. Method: immunoSEQ multiplex PCR; TCRdb's copy keeps in-frame clones and lacks some. Of about 82,000 clones listed, around a tenth are singletons. This TCR was sampled from a man in his sixties in good health and CMV-seropositive. The genes are TRBV19 and TRBJ2-3; D gene ambiguous. Sequencing was carried out using PBMCs. CDR3 amino acids: CASSIVASSDTQYF. CDR3 nucleotides: TGTGCCAGTAGTATAGTGGCATCGTCAGATACGCAGTATTTT.